This T cell receptor beta chain was sequenced for a study of T cells after yellow fever vaccination. Study in general: SMART-Seq v4 Ultra Low Input prepared libraries from low-cell fractions. Study-wide results and caveats: Re-detected after boosting: most primary clones, more than 95% of CD4 and under 90% of CD8.

The table lists this clonotype with a count of one. Its antigen is currently unknown. Germline V lookup: CDR1 DFQATT, CDR2 SNEGSKA (reference sequence). The CDR3 has 14 residues. V dropped 5 bases and J dropped 6; count of bases not matched to a gene: 5. Template switching with 5'RACE generated the TCR cDNA and added a universal primer site and UMIs. TCRdb re-derived calls from the 5' RACE reads in MiXCR, one entry per CDR3 protein. The table records hundreds of thousands of distinct CDR3 sequences, approximately 12% of them present only once. This receptor was obtained from a young man who received the YFV17D yellow fever vaccine. Sample: PBMCs, taken on the day of the yellow fever booster vaccination. V usage is TRBV20-1 and J usage is TRBJ2-1; 12 bases are shared with TRBD2. The CDR3: CSADGTSGSNEQFF. The CDR3 DNA follows: TGCAGTGCTGATGGGACTAGCGGGTCCAATGAGCAGTTCTTC.